The entry that follows covers one T cell receptor beta chain sequence. This clonotype has more than one count but fewer than ten. Its antigen remains undetermined. Per-base qualities were not stored, and no clone one base away is much larger. The data were taken from a study of T cell repertoires in cytomegalovirus infection (dated by TCRdb to between 2018 and 2021). About the investigation overall: Donor HLA type was relevant to the analysis, as public TCR beta signatures indicated carriage of CMV infection together with the matching HLA type. What the study reported, not specific to this receptor: In the ex vivo response, HLA-C-restricted CMV-specific TCR beta clonotypes were dominant, and in two of eight donors the single most frequent clonotype came from this HLA-C-restricted group. In both this cohort and an independent cohort of under 450 donors, the cumulative frequency of public TCR beta family members distinguished carriers of CMV infection plus the relevant HLA type.

V lost 10 bases and J lost 8 bases; the stretch between them is 14 bases long. Its CDR3 holds 11 amino acids, cysteine through phenylalanine. Solely the CDR3 DNA is kept, with 33 bases framed from the first base. The CDR1 and CDR2 encoded by the germline V gene (reference sequence) are MNHNY and SVGAGI. Sequenced using an Illumina HiSeq 1500. TCRdb handled the public reads itself, with Q25 trimming in fastp and clone calling in MiXCR, and kept productive beta chains. Records with the same CDR3 protein are collapsed into one entry carrying the most frequent genes and DNA. The sample records 130,000 or so distinct CDR3 sequences, approximately 5.9% of which are singletons. Under 20% of the sample comes from the top ten.

The sequenced sample was PBMCs. The chain is made from TRBV6-6 and TRBJ1-1; no confident D gene assignment can be made. This TCR came from a human donor in good health (CMV status not recorded). Some clones in this sample may be carry-over from other donors' samples. The sequenced DNA: TGTGCCACCTTCCAAGCGGGAGAAGCTTTCTTT. The encoded protein is CATFQAGEAFF.